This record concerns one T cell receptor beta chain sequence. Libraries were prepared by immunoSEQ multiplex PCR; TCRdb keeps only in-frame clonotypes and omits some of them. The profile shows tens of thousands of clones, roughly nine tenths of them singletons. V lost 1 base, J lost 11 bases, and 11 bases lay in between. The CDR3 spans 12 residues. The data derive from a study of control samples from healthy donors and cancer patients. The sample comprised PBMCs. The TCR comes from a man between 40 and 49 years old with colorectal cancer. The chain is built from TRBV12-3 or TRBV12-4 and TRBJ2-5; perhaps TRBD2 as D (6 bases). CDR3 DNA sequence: TGTGCCAGCAGTTTAGATCCCGGAGGGCAGTACTTC. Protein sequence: CASSLDPGGQYF.